The clone carrying this T cell receptor (beta chain) occurred a few times. What it binds is unknown. Only in-frame clones appear in the TCRdb table, and some are missing; sequencing was by immunoSEQ multiplex PCR. The data contain 85,000 to 90,000 clones, around 72% of them singletons. The J segment lost 3 bases and the V segment lost 3 bases, leaving 7 bases of the junction unmatched. This CDR3 spans 16 amino acids. Per the germline V gene, CDR1 is SGDLS and CDR2 is YYNGEE. These data are taken from a study of radiotherapy plus CTLA-4 blockade in lung cancer. Study-wide results and limits: Together with interferon-beta, which increased in serum after radiation, early dynamic changes in blood T cell clones were reportedly the best predictors of response.

This specimen consisted of peripheral blood, obtained from a patient treated with radiotherapy plus ipilimumab. V is TRBV9 and J is TRBJ2-5; 11 nucleotides match TRBD2. The origin of this receptor is a human donor with non-small cell lung cancer that progressed on radiotherapy plus ipilimumab. The CDR3, as DNA: TGTGCCAGCAGCGCCTCCGAGACTAGCGGGGAAGAGACCCAGTACTTC. Translated, it gives CASSASETSGEETQYF.